This TCR beta chain was sequenced for a study of lymphopenia after photon versus proton radiotherapy. General study results and limits: After lymphocyte nadir, photon-treated repertoires showed oligoclonal expansion, especially CD8+ Temra.

This CDR3 spans 15 amino acids. The V gene's germline CDR1 is SGDLS and CDR2 YYNGEE. Trimming removed 0 bases from V and 1 base from J, with 10 bases in between. Method: immunoSEQ multiplex PCR; TCRdb's copy keeps in-frame clones and lacks some. The table records roughly 76,000 clones, 85% to 95% of them present only once. Concerning this clone: Antigen: not known.

The gene calls are TRBV9 and TRBJ1-1; no reliable D call. The origin of this receptor is a middle-aged woman with cholangiocarcinoma. The material was peripheral blood, obtained from a patient treated with photon-based radiotherapy. The CDR3 DNA sequence: TGTGCCAGCAGCGTAGGTGTTTCTTCGAACACTGAAGCTTTCTTT. It yields the protein CASSVGVSSNTEAFF.